Listed below are T cell receptor beta chains from one sample, sequenced in a study of shared clonotypes between healthy human individuals. TCRdb's table, derived via immunoSEQ multiplex PCR, lists solely in-frame clones and lacks some. The sample yields about 120,000 clones, over 65% seen once. Sequencing was done on a sample of memory CD8+ T cells sorted from blood. The receptor source for this set is a woman in her 30s in good health. The CDR3 runs from the conserved cysteine through the conserved F or W. The D gene is left open where the match is weak. Size tells how often a clone was seen (once, few, many) or the class of an expanded clone, and some rows leave it out.

size	D	J	length	V	CDR3	DNA
-	-	TRBJ2-5	16	TRBV28	CASSLMFKGGQETQYF	TGTGCCAGCAGTTTAATGTTTAAGGGGGGGCAAGAGACCCAGTACTTC
-	-	TRBJ2-5	17	TRBV12-1	CASRLEGVGTGIETQYF	-
-	-	TRBJ1-1	14	TRBV28	CASSSRWPYTEAFF	TGTGCCAGCAGTTCCCGGTGGCCCTACACTGAAGCTTTCTTT
once	-	TRBJ2-7	16	TRBV4-1	CASSQESGLYSYEQYF	TGCGCCAGCAGCCAAGAATCCGGACTATACTCCTACGAGCAGTACTTC
many	-	TRBJ1-1	16	TRBV6-1	CASSEPPGTGNTEAFF	TGTGCCAGCAGTGAACCCCCCGGAACAGGGAACACTGAAGCTTTCTTT
many	-	TRBJ2-7	14	TRBV28	CASTKGGDMYEQYF	TGTGCCAGCACCAAGGGCGGAGATATGTACGAGCAGTACTTC
-	-	TRBJ2-3	13	TRBV10-3	CAIKFGAWDTQYF	TGTGCCATCAAGTTTGGGGCATGGGATACGCAGTATTTT
-	-	TRBJ2-3	16	TRBV28	CASSLNIEAIVGTQYF	TGTGCCAGCAGTTTAAATATAGAAGCCATCGTGGGTACGCAGTATTTT
once	TRBD2	TRBJ2-1	15	TRBV10-2	CASSEIGSGVRGQFF	TGCGCCAGCAGTGAAATCGGTAGCGGGGTGAGGGGGCAGTTCTTC
many	-	TRBJ1-4	15	TRBV19	CASSISETHNEKLFF	TGTGCCAGTAGTATATCCGAGACACATAATGAAAAACTGTTTTTT
-	-	TRBJ2-7	14	TRBV15	CATSRDRAGNEQYF	TGTGCCACCAGCAGAGATAGGGCGGGGAACGAGCAGTACTTC
once	-	TRBJ2-1	16	TRBV19	CASTLSGPPSYNEQFF	TGTGCCAGTACCCTAAGCGGGCCCCCTTCCTACAATGAGCAGTTCTTC
-	-	TRBJ1-2	12	TRBV2	CASSEEGDGYTF	TGTGCCAGCAGTGAAGAGGGGGATGGCTACACCTTC
-	TRBD1	TRBJ2-7	20	TRBV5-1	CASSPERVPGQGLEAYEQYF	TGCGCCAGCAGCCCGGAACGAGTCCCGGGACAGGGTCTCGAGGCCTACGAGCAGTACTTC
-	TRBD1	TRBJ2-3	13	TRBV29-1	CSVGGGLGDTQYF	TGCAGCGTTGGAGGGGGCTTAGGAGATACGCAGTATTTT
-	-	TRBJ2-5	15	TRBV4-1	CASSHHLRQRWTQYF	TGCGCCAGCAGCCACCATCTACGACAGCGTTGGACCCAGTACTTC
few	TRBD1	TRBJ1-5	14	TRBV5-8	CASSLGQGSQPQHF	TGTGCCAGCAGCTTAGGACAGGGGAGTCAGCCCCAGCATTTT
-	TRBD1	TRBJ1-4	17	TRBV5-1	CASSLVTGKGTNEKLFF	TGCGCCAGCAGCTTGGTGACAGGGAAGGGCACTAATGAAAAACTGTTTTTT
-	TRBD1	TRBJ2-1	14	TRBV28	CASSLGQGGDEQFF	TGTGCCAGCAGTTTGGGACAGGGCGGTGATGAGCAGTTCTTC
-	TRBD1	TRBJ2-7	13	TRBV25-1	CASSHLTGGEQYF	TGTGCCAGCTCTCATCTTACAGGGGGCGAGCAGTACTTC
-	TRBD1	TRBJ1-1	13	TRBV14	CASGGGRETEAFF	TGTGCCAGCGGAGGGGGCAGAGAGACTGAAGCTTTCTTT
many	-	TRBJ2-5	14	TRBV15	CATSRDPSQETQYF	TGTGCCACCAGCAGAGATCCCTCTCAAGAGACCCAGTACTTC
-	-	TRBJ1-2	17	TRBV5-4	CASSLVGVGLQTYGYTF	TGTGCCAGCAGCTTGGTTGGGGTGGGATTACAGACCTATGGCTACACCTTC
-	-	TRBJ1-2	14	TRBV27	CASSLLGNDYGYTF	TGTGCCAGCAGTTTATTGGGCAACGACTATGGCTACACCTTC
-	-	TRBJ2-7	17	TRBV5-6	CASSWNWGPAGRREQYF	TGTGCCAGCAGCTGGAATTGGGGGCCGGCCGGGAGACGCGAGCAGTACTTC
few	TRBD2	TRBJ2-1	15	TRBV6-4	CASSEEAGAYNEQFF	TGTGCCAGCAGTGAAGAAGCGGGAGCCTACAATGAGCAGTTCTTC
-	-	TRBJ1-5	15	TRBV7-8	CASSLFQGPSQPQHF	TGTGCCAGCAGCTTATTCCAAGGACCTTCCCAGCCCCAGCATTTT
-	TRBD2	TRBJ2-7	19	TRBV4-2	CASSQFFWLAGAHFYEQYF	TGTGCCAGCAGCCAATTTTTTTGGCTAGCGGGAGCCCACTTCTACGAGCAGTACTTC
-	TRBD2	TRBJ2-5	16	TRBV7-9	CASSPTLAGRRETQYF	TGTGCCAGCAGCCCGACACTAGCGGGACGTCGTGAGACCCAGTACTTC
-	TRBD1	TRBJ2-7	15	TRBV5-6	CASSSWGQGSYEQYF	TGTGCCAGCAGCTCGTGGGGACAGGGCTCCTACGAGCAGTACTTC
few	-	TRBJ2-1	15	TRBV9	CASRPVTGTLDEQFF	TGTGCCAGCAGGCCCGTGACAGGAACGTTAGATGAGCAGTTCTTC
-	-	TRBJ1-5	15	TRBV11-3	CASSLDTLSNQPQHF	TGTGCCAGCAGCTTAGACACCTTAAGCAATCAGCCCCAGCATTTT
-	-	TRBJ2-1	16	TRBV25-1	CASSLLGQGSSNEQFF	TGTGCCAGCAGCCTTCTCGGGCAGGGTAGTAGCAATGAGCAGTTCTTC
-	-	TRBJ2-1	16	TRBV7-2	CASSPPRAAAYNEQFF	TGTGCCAGCAGCCCCCCCCGAGCGGCTGCCTACAATGAGCAGTTCTTC
-	TRBD2	TRBJ2-7	18	TRBV28	CASSLGETSGSFENEQYF	TGTGCCAGCAGTTTGGGAGAGACTAGCGGGAGTTTTGAAAACGAGCAGTACTTC
-	-	TRBJ1-2	15	TRBV11-2	CASSDSRTKTYGYTF	TGTGCCAGCAGCGATAGTAGAACAAAGACCTATGGCTACACCTTC
many	TRBD1	TRBJ2-5	15	TRBV6-1	CASSEGEGGAETQYF	TGTGCCAGCAGTGAAGGGGAAGGGGGCGCAGAGACCCAGTACTTC
-	TRBD1	TRBJ1-4	15	TRBV6-6	CASGRWTGRDEKLFF	TGTGCCAGCGGGCGGTGGACAGGCCGGGATGAAAAACTGTTTTTT
-	-	TRBJ1-2	13	TRBV6-6	CASLSLSSYGYTF	TGTGCCAGCTTAAGTCTCTCCTCCTATGGCTACACCTTC
-	TRBD2	TRBJ2-7	15	TRBV10-3	CAISDLSGTSYEQYF	TGTGCCATCAGTGACCTTAGCGGGACTTCCTACGAGCAGTACTTC
few	-	TRBJ1-3	15	TRBV19	CASSIGGTGADTIYF	TGTGCCAGTAGTATAGGCGGAACAGGCGCAGACACCATATATTTT
-	-	TRBJ1-4	19	TRBV21-1	CASSKVGRRVASPMKNCFF	-
-	-	TRBJ2-6	14	TRBV7-9	CASTAGPGANVLTF	TGTGCCAGCACCGCCGGGCCTGGGGCCAACGTCCTGACTTTC
-	-	TRBJ1-1	10	TRBV20-1	CSASNTEAFF	TGCAGTGCTTCAAACACTGAAGCTTTCTTT
once	TRBD1	TRBJ2-2	15	TRBV11-3	CASSPRQGYTGELFF	TGTGCCAGCAGCCCAAGACAGGGTTACACCGGGGAGCTGTTTTTT
-	-	TRBJ2-7	12	TRBV28	CASSLRQTEQYF	TGTGCCAGCAGTCTAAGACAGACCGAGCAGTACTTC
few	-	TRBJ2-7	12	TRBV19	CASSAMVGWQYF	TGTGCCAGTAGTGCCATGGTGGGTTGGCAGTACTTC
few	-	TRBJ1-5	12	TRBV15	CATSYSNQPQHF	TGTGCCACCAGCTATAGCAATCAGCCCCAGCATTTT
-	-	TRBJ2-1	12	TRBV13	CASSSIGREQFF	TGTGCCAGCAGCTCCATAGGGCGTGAGCAGTTCTTC
-	-	TRBJ2-7	16	TRBV7-6	CASSSSPVGAQGEQYF	TGTGCCAGCAGCTCCAGCCCAGTTGGCGCACAGGGCGAGCAGTACTTC
-	TRBD2	TRBJ2-3	15	TRBV15	CATSRSLAGTDTQYF	TGTGCCACCAGCAGGAGTTTAGCGGGAACAGATACGCAGTATTTT
-	TRBD2	TRBJ2-4	16	TRBV2	CASRGDPGLAGTRGYF	TGTGCCAGCAGGGGAGACCCGGGACTAGCGGGAACTAGGGGTTACTTC
-	-	TRBJ2-7	14	TRBV5-1	CASSLGPRHHEQYF	TGCGCCAGCAGCTTGGGTCCCAGGCACCACGAGCAGTACTTC
-	TRBD1	TRBJ1-1	19	TRBV28	CASSLDVGDRGYLDTEAFF	TGTGCCAGCAGTTTAGATGTTGGGGACAGGGGGTATTTGGACACTGAAGCTTTCTTT
-	TRBD1	TRBJ1-4	15	TRBV4-1	CASSRDRATNEKLFF	TGCGCCAGCAGCCGGGACAGGGCAACTAATGAAAAACTGTTTTTT
-	TRBD1	TRBJ2-4	16	TRBV29-1	CSVEDGQQGVGHIQYF	TGCAGCGTTGAAGATGGTCAACAGGGGGTTGGTCACATTCAGTACTTC
-	-	TRBJ2-7	16	TRBV2	CASSVSILKPSYEQYF	TGTGCCAGCAGTGTCAGCATACTAAAGCCGTCCTACGAGCAGTACTTC
-	-	TRBJ2-7	16	TRBV27	CASSSLPGVHFYEQYF	TGTGCCAGCAGTTCCCTACCAGGGGTCCATTTCTACGAGCAGTACTTC
-	TRBD1	TRBJ2-2	14	TRBV10-2	CASTGQGGTGELFF	TGCGCCAGCACCGGACAGGGGGGCACCGGGGAGCTGTTTTTT
medium-sized	-	TRBJ2-4	14	TRBV19	CASSIEEWRDIQYF	TGTGCCAGTAGTATAGAAGAGTGGAGGGACATTCAGTACTTC